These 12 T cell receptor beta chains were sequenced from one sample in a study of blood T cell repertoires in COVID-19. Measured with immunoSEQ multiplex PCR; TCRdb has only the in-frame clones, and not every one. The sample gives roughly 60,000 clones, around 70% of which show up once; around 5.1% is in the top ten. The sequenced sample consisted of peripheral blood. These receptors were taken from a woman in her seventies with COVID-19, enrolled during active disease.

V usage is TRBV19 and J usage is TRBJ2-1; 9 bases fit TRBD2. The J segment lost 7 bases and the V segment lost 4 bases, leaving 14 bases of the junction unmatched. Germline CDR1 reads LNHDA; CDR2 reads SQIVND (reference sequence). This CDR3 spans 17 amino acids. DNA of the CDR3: TGTGCCAGTAGTACCCTCCCGGTTAGCGGGAGTCAAAATGAGCAGTTCTTC. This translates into CASSTLPVSGSQNEQFF.

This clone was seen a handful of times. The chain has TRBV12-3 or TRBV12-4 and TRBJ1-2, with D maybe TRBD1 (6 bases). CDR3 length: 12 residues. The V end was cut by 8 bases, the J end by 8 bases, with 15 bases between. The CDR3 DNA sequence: TGTGCCAGCGCACTGGGGGCTGGCGGCTACACCTTC. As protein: CASALGAGGYTF.

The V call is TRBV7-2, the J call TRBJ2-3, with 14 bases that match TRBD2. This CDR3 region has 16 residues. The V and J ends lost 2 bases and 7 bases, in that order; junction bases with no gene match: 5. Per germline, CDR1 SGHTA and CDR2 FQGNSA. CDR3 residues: CASSLTGTSGRNTQYF. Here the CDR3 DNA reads TGTGCCAGCAGCTTAACTGGGACTAGCGGGAGAAATACGCAGTATTTT.

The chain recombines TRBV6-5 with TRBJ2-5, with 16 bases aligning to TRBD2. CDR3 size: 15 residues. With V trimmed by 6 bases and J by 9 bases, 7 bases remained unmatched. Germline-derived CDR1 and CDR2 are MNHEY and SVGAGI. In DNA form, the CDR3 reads TGTGCCAGCAGCCTGGGGACTAGCGGGGGGGAGTCCCAGTACTTC. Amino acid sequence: CASSLGTSGGESQYF.

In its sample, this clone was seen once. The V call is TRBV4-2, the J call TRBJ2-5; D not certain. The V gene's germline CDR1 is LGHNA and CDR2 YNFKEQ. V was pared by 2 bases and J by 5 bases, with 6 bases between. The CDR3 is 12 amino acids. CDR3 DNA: TGTGCCAGCAGCCAATTCCCGGAGACCCAGTACTTC. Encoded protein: CASSQFPETQYF.

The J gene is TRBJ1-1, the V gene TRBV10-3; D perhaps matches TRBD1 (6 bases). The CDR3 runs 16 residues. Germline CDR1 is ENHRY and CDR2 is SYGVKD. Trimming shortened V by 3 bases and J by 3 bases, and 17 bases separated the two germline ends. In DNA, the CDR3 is TGTGCCATCAGTGACCCTACGAGGGGGGGACACACTGAAGCTTTCTTT. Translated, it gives CAISDPTRGGHTEAFF.

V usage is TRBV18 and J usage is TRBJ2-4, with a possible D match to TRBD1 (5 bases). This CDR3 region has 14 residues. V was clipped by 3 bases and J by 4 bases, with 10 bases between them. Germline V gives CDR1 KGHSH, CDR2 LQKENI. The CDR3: CASSPGQGKNIQYF. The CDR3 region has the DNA TGTGCCAGCTCACCCGGGCAGGGTAAAAACATTCAGTACTTC.

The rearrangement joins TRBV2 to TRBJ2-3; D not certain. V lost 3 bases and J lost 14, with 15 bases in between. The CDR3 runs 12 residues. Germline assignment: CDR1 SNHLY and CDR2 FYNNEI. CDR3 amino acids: CASSDRVECLYF. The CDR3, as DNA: TGTGCCAGCAGTGATCGGGTAGAATGCCTGTATTTT.

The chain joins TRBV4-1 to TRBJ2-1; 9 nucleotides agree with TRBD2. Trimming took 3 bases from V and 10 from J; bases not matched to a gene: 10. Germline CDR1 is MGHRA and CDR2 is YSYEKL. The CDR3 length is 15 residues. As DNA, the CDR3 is TGCGCCAGCAGCCACCTGACTAGCGGTTGGGAGGAGCAGTTCTTC. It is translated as CASSHLTSGWEEQFF.

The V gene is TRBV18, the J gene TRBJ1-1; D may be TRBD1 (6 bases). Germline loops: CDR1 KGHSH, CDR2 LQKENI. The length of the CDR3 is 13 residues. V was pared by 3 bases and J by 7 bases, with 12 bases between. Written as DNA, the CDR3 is TGTGCCAGCTCACCTGGCAGGGGCGGTGAAGCTTTCTTT. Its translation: CASSPGRGGEAFF.

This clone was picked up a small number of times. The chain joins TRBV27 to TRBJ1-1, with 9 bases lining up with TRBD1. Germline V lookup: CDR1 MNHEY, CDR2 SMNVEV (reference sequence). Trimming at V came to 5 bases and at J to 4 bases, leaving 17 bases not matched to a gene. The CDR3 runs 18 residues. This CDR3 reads CASSIYKTVGQGSTEAFF. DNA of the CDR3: TGTGCCAGCAGTATTTACAAGACTGTGGGACAGGGTAGCACTGAAGCTTTCTTT.

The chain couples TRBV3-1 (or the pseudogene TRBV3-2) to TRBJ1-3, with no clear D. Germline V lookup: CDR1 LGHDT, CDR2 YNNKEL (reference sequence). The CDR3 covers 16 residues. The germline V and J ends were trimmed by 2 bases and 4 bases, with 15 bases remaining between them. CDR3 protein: CASSQWATGAGNTIYF. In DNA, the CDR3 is TGTGCCAGCAGCCAATGGGCCACCGGCGCGGGAAACACCATATATTTT.